The T cell receptor (beta chain) described here comes from a study of response to subunit inactivated influenza vaccine. V was pared by 4 bases and J by 4 bases, with 15 bases between. The germline V gene encodes CDR1 SQVTM and CDR2 ANQGSEA. The CDR3 sequence is 14 residues long. Study-wide findings and caveats: Few additional T cells are recruited per seasonal influenza vaccination, authors suggested.

This clonotype was seen a few times. Antigen specificity is unknown. TCRdb re-analysed the RT-PCR reads in MiXCR, keeping a single row per CDR3 protein. The data contain approximately 520,000 distinct CDR3 sequences, about 15% of them singletons. The chain uses TRBV29-1 and TRBJ2-3; D ambiguous. The sequences come from CD4+ T cells sorted from PBMCs, collected less than 30 months after vaccination. The clonotype originates from a man aged 50-75 years who received an inactivated influenza vaccine. The CDR3 spells CSVVAGRKPDTQYF. In DNA form, the CDR3 reads TGCAGCGTTGTGGCCGGGCGAAAACCAGATACGCAGTATTTT.